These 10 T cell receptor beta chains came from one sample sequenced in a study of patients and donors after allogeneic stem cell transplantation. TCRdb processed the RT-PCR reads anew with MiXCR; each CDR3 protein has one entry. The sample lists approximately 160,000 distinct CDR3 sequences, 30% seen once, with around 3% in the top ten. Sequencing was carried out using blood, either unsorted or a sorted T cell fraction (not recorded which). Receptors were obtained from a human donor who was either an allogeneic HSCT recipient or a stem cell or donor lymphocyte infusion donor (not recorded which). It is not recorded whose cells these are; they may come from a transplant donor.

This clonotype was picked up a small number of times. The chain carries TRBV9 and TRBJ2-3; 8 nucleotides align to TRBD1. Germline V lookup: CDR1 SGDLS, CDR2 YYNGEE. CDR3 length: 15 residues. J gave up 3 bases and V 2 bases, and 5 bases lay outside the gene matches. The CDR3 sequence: CASSVTGGETDTQYF. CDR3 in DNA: TGTGCCAGCAGCGTCACAGGGGGAGAGACAGATACGCAGTATTTT.

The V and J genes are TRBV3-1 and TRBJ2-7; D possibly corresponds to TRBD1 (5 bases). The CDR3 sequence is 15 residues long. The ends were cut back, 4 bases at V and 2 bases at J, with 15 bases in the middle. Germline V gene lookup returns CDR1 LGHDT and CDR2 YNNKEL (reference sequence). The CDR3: CASSPLIGATYEQYF. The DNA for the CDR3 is TGTGCCAGCAGCCCCCTGATAGGGGCCACCTACGAGCAGTACTTC.

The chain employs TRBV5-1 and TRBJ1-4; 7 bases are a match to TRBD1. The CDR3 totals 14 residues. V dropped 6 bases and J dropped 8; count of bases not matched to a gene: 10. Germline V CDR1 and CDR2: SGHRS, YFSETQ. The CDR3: CASTPQGLGEKLFF. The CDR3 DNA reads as TGCGCCAGCACCCCACAGGGGTTAGGCGAAAAACTGTTTTTT.

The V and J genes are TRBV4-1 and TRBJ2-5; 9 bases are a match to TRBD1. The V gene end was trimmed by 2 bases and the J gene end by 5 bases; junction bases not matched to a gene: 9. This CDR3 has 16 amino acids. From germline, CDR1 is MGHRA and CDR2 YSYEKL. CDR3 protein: CASSQSPTGGRETQYF. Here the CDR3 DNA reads TGCGCCAGCAGCCAATCCCCGACAGGGGGTAGGGAGACCCAGTACTTC.

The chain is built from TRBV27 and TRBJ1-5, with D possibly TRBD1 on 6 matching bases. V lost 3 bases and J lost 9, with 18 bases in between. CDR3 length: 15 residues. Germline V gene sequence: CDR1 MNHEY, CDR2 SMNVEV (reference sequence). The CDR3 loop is CASSFSCRGVLPQHF. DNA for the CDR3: TGTGCCAGCAGTTTCTCGTGCAGGGGAGTTCTGCCCCAGCATTTT.

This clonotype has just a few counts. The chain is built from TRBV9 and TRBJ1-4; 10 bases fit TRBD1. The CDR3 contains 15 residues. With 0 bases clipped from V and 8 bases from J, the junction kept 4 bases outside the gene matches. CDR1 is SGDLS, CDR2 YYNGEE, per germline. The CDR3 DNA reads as TGTGCCAGCAGCGTAGAGGGGACAGGGGCCGAAAAACTGTTTTTT. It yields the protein CASSVEGTGAEKLFF.

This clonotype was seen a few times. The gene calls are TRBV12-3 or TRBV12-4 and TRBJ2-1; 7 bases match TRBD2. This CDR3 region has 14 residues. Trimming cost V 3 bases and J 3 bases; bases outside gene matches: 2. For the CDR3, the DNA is TGTGCCAGCAGTTTGGGAGGGCACTACAATGAGCAGTTCTTC. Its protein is CASSLGGHYNEQFF.

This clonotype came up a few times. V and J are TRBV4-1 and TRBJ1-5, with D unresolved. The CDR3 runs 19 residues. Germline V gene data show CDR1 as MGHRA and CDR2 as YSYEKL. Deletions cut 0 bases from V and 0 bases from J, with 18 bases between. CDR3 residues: CASSQDPPAGPYSNQPQHF. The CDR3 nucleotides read TGCGCCAGCAGCCAAGATCCTCCCGCTGGCCCTTATAGCAATCAGCCCCAGCATTTT.

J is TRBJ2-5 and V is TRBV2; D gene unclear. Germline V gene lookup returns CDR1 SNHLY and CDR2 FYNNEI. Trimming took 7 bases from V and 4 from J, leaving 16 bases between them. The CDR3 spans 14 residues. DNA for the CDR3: TGTGCCAGCATTTGGACGGCTAGTGGAGAGACCCAGTACTTC. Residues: CASIWTASGETQYF.

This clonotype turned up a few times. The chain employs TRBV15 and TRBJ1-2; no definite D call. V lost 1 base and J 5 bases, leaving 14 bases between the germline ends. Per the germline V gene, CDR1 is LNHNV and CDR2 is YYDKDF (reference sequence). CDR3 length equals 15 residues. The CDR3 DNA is TGTGCCACCAGCAGAGTGGCAGAAAAAGGGTATGGCTACACCTTC. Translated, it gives CATSRVAEKGYGYTF.